The clone carrying this TCR beta chain was detected only a few times. The antigen remains unidentified. The data were obtained in a study of T-cell memory formation after mild COVID-19. Findings of the study overall: Prior to infection, memory already included some responding clones, suggesting cross-reactive memory joined. The SARS-CoV-2 specificity of second-wave clones reaching peak at day 37 remained unverified.

Constant-segment primers and 5'RACE yielded cDNA libraries for TCR alpha and TCR beta, each carrying sample barcodes and UMIs. In TCRdb, the 5' RACE reads were re-called with MiXCR into one record per CDR3 protein. The table shows tens of thousands of distinct CDR3 sequences, with approximately 13% occurring only once. V shed 7 bases and J shed 5 bases, with 7 bases lying between them. Germline-derived CDR1 and CDR2 are SGDLS and YYNGEE. The CDR3 is 11 residues long. The receptor was derived from an adult woman who had mild COVID-19 (a few samples of this study predate the infection). Cell type and time point are not known. The sample was PBMCs or a T cell subset sorted from them (not recorded which). The chain uses TRBV9 and TRBJ2-1; D gene unclear. The CDR3 DNA reads as TGTGCCAGCGGGATGAACAATGAGCAGTTCTTC. As protein: CASGMNNEQFF.